Here is one T cell receptor (beta chain) with its context. The target antigen is unknown. The data were taken from a study of shared clonotypes between healthy human individuals. Points from the study as a whole: Limited genetic and exposure-history diversity came from having few donors.

The germline V gene encodes CDR1 SNHLY and CDR2 FYNNEI. Trimming left V 6 bases short and J 7 bases short, with 9 bases between. There are 11 residues in the CDR3. Sequenced by immunoSEQ multiplex PCR; TCRdb stores in-frame clones only, minus some. Of a few million clones detected, more than 90% appear once; the ten largest clones hold 0.1% to 0.15%. Sequencing was performed on naive CD4+ T cells sorted from blood. Subset given: CD45RA+ positively selected. The sequence came from a man younger than 35 in good health. The V call is TRBV2, the J call TRBJ1-2, with D hard to call. The CDR3 DNA is TGTGCCAGCAGGGTTGAGTCTGGCTACACCTTC. Protein product: CASRVESGYTF.